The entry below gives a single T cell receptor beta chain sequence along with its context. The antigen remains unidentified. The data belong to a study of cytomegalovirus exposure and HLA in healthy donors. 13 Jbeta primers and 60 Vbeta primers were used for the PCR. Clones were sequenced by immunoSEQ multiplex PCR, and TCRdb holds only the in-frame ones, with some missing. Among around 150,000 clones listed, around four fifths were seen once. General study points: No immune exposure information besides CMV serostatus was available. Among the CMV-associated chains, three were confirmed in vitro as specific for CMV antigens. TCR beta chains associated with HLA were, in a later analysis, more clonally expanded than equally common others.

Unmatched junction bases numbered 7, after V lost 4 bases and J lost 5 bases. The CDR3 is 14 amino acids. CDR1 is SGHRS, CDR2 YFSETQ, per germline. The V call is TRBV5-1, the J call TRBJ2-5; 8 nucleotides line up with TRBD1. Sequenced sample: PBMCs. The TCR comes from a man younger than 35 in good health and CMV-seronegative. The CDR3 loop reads CASSAAGGYETQYF. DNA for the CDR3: TGCGCCAGCAGCGCAGCAGGGGGCTACGAGACCCAGTACTTC.